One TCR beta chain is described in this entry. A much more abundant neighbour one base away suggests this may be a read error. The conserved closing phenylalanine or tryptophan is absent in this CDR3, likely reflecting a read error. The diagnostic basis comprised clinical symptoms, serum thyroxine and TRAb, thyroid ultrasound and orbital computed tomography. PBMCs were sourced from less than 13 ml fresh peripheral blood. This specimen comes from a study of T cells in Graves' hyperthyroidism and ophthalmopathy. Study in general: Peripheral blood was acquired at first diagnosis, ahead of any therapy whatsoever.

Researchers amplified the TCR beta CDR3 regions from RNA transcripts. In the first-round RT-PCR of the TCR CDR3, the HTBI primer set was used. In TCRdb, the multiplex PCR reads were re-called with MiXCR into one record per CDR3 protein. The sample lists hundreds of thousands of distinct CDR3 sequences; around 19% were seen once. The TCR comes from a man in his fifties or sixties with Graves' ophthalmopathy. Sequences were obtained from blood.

The CDR3 DNA follows: TGTGCCAGCAGTGAAGGACAGAGAAATCAGCCCCAGCATTCT. The encoded protein is CASSEGQRNQPQHS. The chain links TRBV2 to TRBJ1-5; tentative D call: TRBD1 (5 bases). The CDR3 runs to 14 residues. In germline, CDR1 is SNHLY, CDR2 FYNNEI. V was pared by 1 base and J by 4 bases, with 8 bases between.